This paragraph reports one T cell receptor beta chain. In the original analysis: Counts of nucleated cells, estimated from reference gene primer amplification, were obtained. Clones were read by immunoSEQ multiplex PCR, and TCRdb kept only the in-frame ones, dropping some. V and J calls and clone size come straight from that table; D and trimming were deduced from the DNA. The repertoire consists of about 210,000 clones, with around four fifths occurring once and the leading ten covering under 0.95%. The sample belongs to a study of blood T cell repertoires in COVID-19. Study summary: PBMCs, B-cell-depleted T cells, or T cells were the source of the cDNA or gDNA that made up the material.

The CDR3 loop spans 15 amino acids. Germline-derived CDR1 and CDR2 are SGDLS and YYNGEE. After removal of 2 bases from V and 1 base from J, the junction contained 3 bases not matched to a gene. This receptor was taken from a man between 60 and 75 years old with COVID-19, enrolled during active disease. The V call is TRBV9, the J call TRBJ2-5, with TRBD1 matching 9 bases. Sequencing used peripheral blood. For the CDR3, the DNA is TGTGCCAGCAGCGTCCGGGACAGGGCCCAAGAGACCCAGTACTTC. Amino acids: CASSVRDRAQETQYF. Using reference TRBV9 and TRBJ2-5 for the parts outside the CDR3, the full variable domain is DSGVTQTPKHLITATGQRVTLRCSPRSGDLSVYWYQQSLDQGLQFLIQYYNGEERAKGNILERFSAQQFPDLHSELNLSSLELGDSALYFCASSVRDRAQETQYFGPGTRLLVL.